The 14 T cell receptor beta chains listed next were all sequenced from one sample in a study of graft-versus-host responses after intestinal transplantation. Their antigens remain unidentified. Produced via immunoSEQ multiplex PCR; TCRdb's table is partial and in-frame only. The sample gives approximately 85,000 clones, roughly 90% of which show up once; about 8% is in the top ten. Sequenced here: unstimulated CD8+ T cells sorted from spleen or lymph node cells, sampled before transplant. These receptors were obtained from a human donor who was the organ donor for an intestinal transplant.

The J gene is TRBJ1-2, the V gene TRBV12-5; the match to TRBD1 covers 7 bases. Germline V gene data show CDR1 as LGHNT and CDR2 as FRNRAP. Trimming removed 3 bases from V and 7 bases from J; junction bases left unmatched: 11. The CDR3 extends over 15 amino acids. The CDR3 nucleotides read TGTGCTAGTGGTTTTACAGGGGTTCCTTTTGGTGGCTACACCTTC. Protein product: CASGFTGVPFGGYTF.

The chain couples TRBV29-1 to TRBJ2-3; 9 bases are shared with TRBD1. This CDR3 is built from 16 residues. V shed 6 bases, J shed 2 bases, and the junction held 12 bases outside the gene matches. The germline gives CDR1 SQVTM, CDR2 ANQGSEA. Here the CDR3 reads CSVYNPGQGPTDTQYF. CDR3 in DNA: TGCAGCGTCTACAATCCGGGACAGGGACCCACAGATACGCAGTATTTT.

The chain combines TRBV6-1 with TRBJ2-5; 10 bases map to TRBD2. The CDR3 extends over 17 amino acids. The germline gives CDR1 MNHNS, CDR2 SASEGT. The J segment lost 1 base and the V segment lost 2 bases, leaving 7 bases of the junction unmatched. The CDR3 coding sequence is TGTGCCAGCAGTGAATTGGTACTAGCGGGGATCCAAGAGACCCAGTACTTC. Translating it yields CASSELVLAGIQETQYF.

The rearrangement links TRBV11-2 to TRBJ1-6; TRBD1 might be the D (6 bases). Germline assignment: CDR1 SGHAT and CDR2 FQNNGV. V was trimmed by 4 bases and J by 2 bases, leaving 12 bases between them. There are 16 residues in the CDR3. This CDR3 reads CASSSLTGPYNSPLHF. DNA for the CDR3: TGTGCCAGCAGCTCGCTGACAGGCCCCTATAATTCACCCCTCCACTTT.

Note on this clone: Other DNA sequences within the sample encode an identical CDR3. This chain uses TRBV9 with TRBJ2-7, with D possibly being TRBD1 or TRBD2 (5 bases each). V was clipped by 0 bases and J by 4 bases, with 8 bases between them. The CDR3 totals 13 residues. Germline CDR1 SGDLS, CDR2 YYNGEE. The CDR3 spells CASSVDEGYEQYF. The CDR3 DNA reads as TGTGCCAGCAGCGTAGATGAGGGGTACGAGCAGTACTTC.

This clone turned up a few times. This chain connects TRBV6-5 to TRBJ2-7; no reliable D call. Trimming removed 5 bases from V and 1 base from J, with 9 bases in between. CDR1 is MNHEY and CDR2 is SVGAGI in the germline V gene. This CDR3 comprises 13 residues. Written as DNA, the CDR3 is TGTGCCAGCAGTGATTCGGAGTCCTACGAGCAGTACTTC. Translating it yields CASSDSESYEQYF.

The rearrangement uses TRBV9 and TRBJ1-3; D remains ambiguous. CDR1 and CDR2 (germline): SGDLS, YYNGEE. The germline V and J ends were trimmed by 4 bases and 6 bases, with 14 bases remaining between them. The CDR3 is made up of 14 amino acids. The CDR3 region is CASSPERGENTIYF. DNA for the CDR3: TGTGCCAGCAGCCCTGAGCGGGGTGAAAACACCATATATTTT.

The rearrangement joins TRBV27 to TRBJ2-7; D perhaps matches TRBD2 (5 bases). Trimming left V 4 bases short and J 0 bases short, with 7 bases between. This CDR3 has 13 residues. Germline V gene sequence: CDR1 MNHEY, CDR2 SMNVEV (reference sequence). The CDR3 is CASSYGDSYEQYF. As DNA, the CDR3 is TGTGCCAGCAGTTACGGGGACTCCTACGAGCAGTACTTC.

The chain recombines TRBV5-4 with TRBJ2-1; no clear D gene. The germline V gene has CDR1 SGHNT and CDR2 YYREEE (reference sequence). The CDR3 loop spans 12 amino acids. Trimming removed 2 bases at V and 6 bases at J, with 6 bases between. The CDR3 spells CASSFGRNEQFF. The DNA for the CDR3 is TGTGCCAGCAGCTTCGGCCGCAATGAGCAGTTCTTC. Complete variable domain (other parts from reference TRBV5-4 and TRBJ2-1): ETGVTQSPTHLIKTRGQQVTLRCSSQSGHNTVSWYQQALGQGPQFIFQYYREEENGRGNFPPRFSGLQFPNYSSELNVNALELDDSALYLCASSFGRNEQFFGPGTRLTVL.

The V gene is TRBV6-4, the J gene TRBJ1-2; a possible D gene is TRBD1 (6 bases). In germline, CDR1 is MRHNA, CDR2 SNTAGT. V gave up 8 bases and J gave up 0 bases, with 10 bases separating them. The CDR3 loop spans 13 amino acids. In DNA, the CDR3 is TGTGCCAGCCGGGACACCCCTAACTATGGCTACACCTTC. Residues: CASRDTPNYGYTF.

The rearrangement joins TRBV19 to TRBJ1-2; D not certain. The V and J ends lost 3 bases and 3 bases respectively, with 8 bases between them. In germline, CDR1 is LNHDA, CDR2 SQIVND (reference sequence). This CDR3 contains 13 residues. This CDR3 is CASSMSSDYGYTF. The CDR3 coding sequence is TGTGCCAGTAGTATGTCCAGCGACTATGGCTACACCTTC.

The rearrangement uses TRBV11-2 and TRBJ2-2; D ambiguous. Germline CDR1 and CDR2: SGHAT and FQNNGV. Trimming removed 3 bases at V and 1 base at J, with 12 bases between. The CDR3 loop spans 16 amino acids. This chain's CDR3 is CASSFGWALNTGELFF. The DNA for the CDR3 is TGTGCCAGCAGCTTTGGCTGGGCCTTGAACACCGGGGAGCTGTTTTTT.

This chain links TRBV6-4 with TRBJ2-3; D uncertain. The CDR3 is made up of 13 amino acids. CDR1 MRHNA and CDR2 SNTAGT come from the germline V gene. The V and J ends lost 3 bases and 0 bases respectively, with 4 bases between them. DNA of the CDR3: TGTGCCAGCAGTGAGGGGAGCACAGATACGCAGTATTTT. Translation gives CASSEGSTDTQYF.

The CDR3 nucleotides read TGTGCCAGCAGTCCTACCCCACAGGGCCTGGACACTGAAGCTTTCTTT. As protein: CASSPTPQGLDTEAFF. The chain has TRBV27 and TRBJ1-1; tentatively, D is TRBD1 (6 bases). The V end lost 5 bases, the J end lost 3 bases, and 19 bases lay between the germline ends. CDR3 size: 16 residues. The germline V gene encodes CDR1 MNHEY and CDR2 SMNVEV (reference sequence).